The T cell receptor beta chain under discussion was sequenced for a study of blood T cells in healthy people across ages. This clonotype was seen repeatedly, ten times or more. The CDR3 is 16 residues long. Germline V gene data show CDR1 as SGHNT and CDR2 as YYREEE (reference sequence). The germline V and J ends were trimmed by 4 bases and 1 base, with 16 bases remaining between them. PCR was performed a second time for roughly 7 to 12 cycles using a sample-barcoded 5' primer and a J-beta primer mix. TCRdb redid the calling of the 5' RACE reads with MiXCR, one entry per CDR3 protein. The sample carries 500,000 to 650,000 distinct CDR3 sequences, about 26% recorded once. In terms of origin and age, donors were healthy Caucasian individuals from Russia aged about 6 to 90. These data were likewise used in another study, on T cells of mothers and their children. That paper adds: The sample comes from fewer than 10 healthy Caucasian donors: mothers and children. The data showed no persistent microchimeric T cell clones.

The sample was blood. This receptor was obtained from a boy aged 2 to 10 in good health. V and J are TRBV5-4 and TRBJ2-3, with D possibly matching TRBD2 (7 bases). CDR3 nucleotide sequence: TGTGCCAGCAGCGAGGGAGGGGACATACGCACAGATACGCAGTATTTT. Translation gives CASSEGGDIRTDTQYF.